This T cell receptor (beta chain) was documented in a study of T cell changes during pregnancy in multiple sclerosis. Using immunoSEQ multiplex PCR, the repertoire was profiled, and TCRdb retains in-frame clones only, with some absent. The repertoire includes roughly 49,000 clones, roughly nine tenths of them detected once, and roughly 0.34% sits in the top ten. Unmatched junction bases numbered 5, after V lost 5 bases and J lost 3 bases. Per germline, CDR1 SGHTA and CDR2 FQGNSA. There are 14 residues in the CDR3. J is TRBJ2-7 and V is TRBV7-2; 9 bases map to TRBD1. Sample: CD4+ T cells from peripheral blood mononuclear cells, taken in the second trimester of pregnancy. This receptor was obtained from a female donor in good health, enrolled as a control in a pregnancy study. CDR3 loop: CASSPRQGVYEQYF. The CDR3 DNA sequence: TGTGCCAGCAGCCCCCGACAGGGGGTCTACGAGCAGTACTTC.